This is a list of T cell receptor beta chains from one sample in a study of CXCR3-negative and CXCR3-positive naive CD8 T cells. TCRdb derives one entry per CDR3 protein from the 5' RACE reads, leaving out DNA. The sample holds fewer than 95,000 distinct CDR3 sequences. The sample was naive CXCR3- CD8+ T cells from blood. The receptors shown here come from a human donor in good health. Some clones in this sample may be carry-over from other donors' samples. CDR3s include the opening cysteine and the closing phenylalanine or tryptophan. The order of the fields is V gene, clone size, J gene, CDR3 protein. Expanded clones are given a class, and other clones once, few, many or no size at all.

>TRBV28|-|TRBJ2-7
CASSPGQTLAAPYEQYF
>TRBV4-1|-|TRBJ1-2
CASSQRDRGNPGFCYTF
>TRBV29-1|-|TRBJ1-3
CSVRGPVGNTIYF
>TRBV14|-|TRBJ2-5
CASSQYRASSFISF
>TRBV28|-|TRBJ2-1
CASSLKQYNEQFF
>TRBV5-1|-|TRBJ2-1
CASSPERGWVNEQFF
>TRBV29-1|medium-sized|TRBJ2-7
CSVEGQGAYEQYF
>TRBV29-1|-|TRBJ2-7
CSVSSGGDYEQYF
>TRBV14|-|TRBJ2-1
CASSQENWGPYNEQFF
>TRBV12-3/TRBV12-4|-|TRBJ2-7
CASSQDTLTYEQYF
>TRBV10-1|-|TRBJ2-2
CASSDGTSGRLDTGELFF
>TRBV13|-|TRBJ2-1
CASSSRGGLRNEQFF
>TRBV7-9|-|TRBJ2-1
CASRPQVYNEQFF
>TRBV20-1|-|TRBJ2-7
CSVQDRGDNEQYF
>TRBV29-1|-|TRBJ2-3
CSVPPGGASYTDTQYF
>TRBV29-1|-|TRBJ1-1
CSVARDRDTEAFF
>TRBV27|-|TRBJ2-5
CASSLYGETQYF
>TRBV6-1|-|TRBJ1-1
CASTQGWNTEAFF
>TRBV6-5|-|TRBJ1-2
CASSYQGLDGYTF
>TRBV29-1|-|TRBJ2-7
CSVGVKAYEQYF
>TRBV5-1|-|TRBJ1-5
CASSPLGGLNQPQHF
>TRBV29-1|-|TRBJ2-5
CSVDRDRYQETQYF
>TRBV29-1|-|TRBJ2-2
CSGVLAGAGGELFF